The present TCR beta chain was sequenced within a study of T-cell reconstitution after alpha-beta-depleted transplantation in children. The CDR3 length is 15 residues. V was clipped by 5 bases and J by 1 base, with 15 bases between them. From germline, CDR1 is SGHVS and CDR2 FQNEAQ. Construction of the TCRbeta library involved unique molecular identifiers. Each CDR3 protein is one row after TCRdb ran MiXCR on the PCR reads. The sample yields a few hundred thousand distinct CDR3 sequences, about 9.2% seen once. The source is a human donor who donated a stem cell graft to a child with acute lymphoblastic leukemia. Sequenced here: PBMCs from the stem cell graft donor, sampled from the stem cell graft. The chain uses TRBV7-8 and TRBJ2-7; D gene uncertain. This CDR3 reads CASSPLKGMSYEQYF. The DNA for the CDR3 is TGTGCCAGCAGCCCTCTCAAGGGCATGTCCTACGAGCAGTACTTC.